This passage covers 14 T cell receptor beta chains from one sample sequenced in a study of blood T cell repertoires in COVID-19. Assay: immunoSEQ multiplex PCR; the TCRdb copy retains only in-frame clones and omits some. The repertoire holds fewer than 200,000 clones, with 82% as singletons. The sequenced sample consisted of peripheral blood. These receptors all stem from a woman in her 70s with acute or convalescent COVID-19.

Only one count was recorded for this clone. The rearrangement links TRBV6-5 to TRBJ1-1; the match to TRBD1 covers 12 bases. The CDR3 length is 15 residues. The germline gives CDR1 MNHEY, CDR2 SVGAGI. With V trimmed by 5 bases and J by 6 bases, 7 bases remained unmatched. The CDR3 DNA follows: TGTGCCAGCAGTACGGGGACAGGGGGCAGGTCTGAAGCTTTCTTT. This encodes CASSTGTGGRSEAFF.

This chain joins TRBV19 and TRBJ1-6; D ambiguous. V was cut by 5 bases and J by 9 bases, with 17 bases left in between. This CDR3 is built from 15 residues. Germline CDR1 and CDR2: LNHDA and SQIVND (reference sequence). This chain's CDR3 is CASSSRTIASSPLHF. CDR3 DNA sequence: TGTGCCAGTAGTTCTCGGACTATTGCCTCTTCACCCCTCCACTTT.

The chain employs TRBV21-1 and TRBJ1-1. TRBV21-1 is designated a pseudogene. This CDR3 has 15 residues. CDR3 bases: TGTGCCAGCAGCAATTCGAGAGGGAGATACACTGAAGCTTTCTTT. It codes for CASSNSRGRYTEAFF.

This chain joins TRBV5-1 and TRBJ2-2; D is perhaps TRBD1 (6 bases). V was trimmed by 4 bases and J by 0 bases, leaving 13 bases between them. Germline CDR1 and CDR2: SGHRS and YFSETQ. CDR3 length: 16 amino acids. CDR3 region: CASSPMGHPNTGELFF. CDR3 nucleotide sequence: TGCGCCAGCAGCCCTATGGGACACCCGAACACCGGGGAGCTGTTTTTT.

The CDR3, as DNA: TGTGCCAGCAGCTTAGACAGGCTCTACGAGCAGTACTTC. It translates to CASSLDRLYEQYF. This sequence joins TRBV7-8 and TRBJ2-7; weak D call: TRBD1 (5 bases). V was clipped by 1 base and J by 3 bases, with 7 bases between them. This CDR3 contains 13 residues. Germline CDR1 SGHVS, CDR2 FQNEAQ.

CDR3 in DNA: TGTGCCTTACAGACAGGTAACTACGAGCAGTACTTC. It translates to CALQTGNYEQYF. V usage is TRBV30 and J usage is TRBJ2-7; weak D call: TRBD1 (6 bases). CDR3 length: 12 amino acids. Trimming left V 7 bases short and J 3 bases short, with 13 bases between. In germline, CDR1 is GTSNPN, CDR2 SVGIG (reference sequence).

This chain joins TRBV9 and TRBJ2-7, with 12 bases matching TRBD2. Trimming removed 4 bases from V and 3 bases from J; junction bases left unmatched: 8. The CDR3 has 16 residues. Germline CDR1 reads SGDLS; CDR2 reads YYNGEE. This CDR3 reads CASSSGLAGSFYEQYF. In DNA, the CDR3 is TGTGCCAGCAGCTCCGGACTAGCGGGGTCCTTCTACGAGCAGTACTTC. Full variable domain (outside the CDR3, taken from reference TRBV9 and TRBJ2-7): DSGVTQTPKHLITATGQRVTLRCSPRSGDLSVYWYQQSLDQGLQFLIQYYNGEERAKGNILERFSAQQFPDLHSELNLSSLELGDSALYFCASSSGLAGSFYEQYFGPGTRLTVT.

The V gene is TRBV15, the J gene TRBJ2-1, with 13 bases aligning to TRBD2. Germline V lookup: CDR1 LNHNV, CDR2 YYDKDF (reference sequence). The J segment lost 5 bases and the V segment lost 3 bases, leaving 1 base of the junction unmatched. This CDR3 spans 15 amino acids. DNA of the CDR3: TGTGCCACCAGCAGGGGACTAGCGGGGAACAATGAGCAGTTCTTC. Residues: CATSRGLAGNNEQFF.

This chain connects TRBV7-3 to TRBJ2-7, with 8 bases fitting TRBD1. Germline assignment: CDR1 SGHTA and CDR2 FQGTGA. The ends lost 4 bases at V and 7 bases at J; junction bases unmatched: 6. The CDR3 has 13 residues. This CDR3 reads CASSSRTGREQYF. The CDR3 DNA sequence: TGTGCCAGCAGCTCCCGGACAGGGCGGGAGCAGTACTTC.

V is TRBV14 and J is TRBJ1-2; no definite D call. Germline-derived CDR1 and CDR2 are SGHDN and FVKESK. The CDR3 runs 15 residues. The ends were cut back, 0 bases at V and 4 bases at J, with 12 bases in the middle. This chain's CDR3 is CASSQEPTPFYGYTF. DNA for the CDR3: TGTGCCAGCAGCCAAGAGCCGACACCCTTCTATGGCTACACCTTC. Combining the CDR3 with reference TRBV14 and TRBJ1-2 gives the whole variable domain EAGVTQFPSHSVIEKGQTVTLRCDPISGHDNLYWYRRVMGKEIKFLLHFVKESKQDESGMPNNRFLAERTGGTYSTLKVQPAELEDSGVYFCASSQEPTPFYGYTFGSGTRLTVV.

The CDR3: CAWSGRDRVYGYTF. The CDR3 coding sequence is TGTGCCTGGAGTGGCCGGGACAGGGTATATGGCTACACCTTC. This chain uses TRBV30 with TRBJ1-2, with 9 positions matching TRBD1. Per the germline V gene, CDR1 is GTSNPN and CDR2 is SVGIG (reference sequence). V lost 1 base to trimming and J lost 5 bases; unmatched junction nucleotides: 5. The CDR3 runs to 14 residues. The full variable domain, with the rest looked up from reference TRBV30 and TRBJ1-2, is SQTIHQWPATLVQPVGSPLSLECTVEGTSNPNLYWYRQAAGRGLQLLFYSVGIGQISSEVPQNLSASRPQDRQFILSSKKLLLSDSGFYLCAWSGRDRVYGYTFGSGTRLTVV.

The chain uses TRBV6-5 and TRBJ2-1; a possible D gene is TRBD2 (5 bases). The CDR3 is 15 residues long. V was cut by 4 bases and J by 2 bases, with 12 bases left in between. Germline loops: CDR1 MNHEY, CDR2 SVGAGI. CDR3 sequence reads: CASSLGQRTYNEQFF. CDR3 nucleotides: TGTGCCAGCAGTTTGGGCCAGCGGACCTACAATGAGCAGTTCTTC.

This chain joins TRBV28 and TRBJ1-6; weak D call: TRBD1 (6 bases). Germline CDR1 reads MDHEN; CDR2 reads SYDVKM. The V gene lost 5 bases and the J gene lost 1 base, with 15 bases spanning the gap. The CDR3 is 17 residues long. CDR3 loop: CASSHTPGESYNSPLHF. CDR3 bases: TGTGCCAGCAGTCACACGCCAGGGGAATCCTATAATTCACCCCTCCACTTT. Looking up the rest from reference TRBV28 and TRBJ1-6 gives the full variable domain: DVKVTQSSRYLVKRTGEKVFLECVQDMDHENMFWYRQDPGLGLRLIYFSYDVKMKEKGDIPEGYSVSREKKERFSLILESASTNQTSMYLCASSHTPGESYNSPLHFGNGTRLTVT.

The rearrangement uses TRBV4-2 and TRBJ1-5; unclear D gene. This CDR3 has 16 residues. The ends were cut back, 0 bases at V and 4 bases at J, with 13 bases in the middle. Germline-derived CDR1 and CDR2 are LGHNA and YNFKEQ. In DNA, the CDR3 is TGTGCCAGCAGCCAAGATCTCGTCAGGAGGAATCAGCCCCAGCATTTT. Its translation: CASSQDLVRRNQPQHF.